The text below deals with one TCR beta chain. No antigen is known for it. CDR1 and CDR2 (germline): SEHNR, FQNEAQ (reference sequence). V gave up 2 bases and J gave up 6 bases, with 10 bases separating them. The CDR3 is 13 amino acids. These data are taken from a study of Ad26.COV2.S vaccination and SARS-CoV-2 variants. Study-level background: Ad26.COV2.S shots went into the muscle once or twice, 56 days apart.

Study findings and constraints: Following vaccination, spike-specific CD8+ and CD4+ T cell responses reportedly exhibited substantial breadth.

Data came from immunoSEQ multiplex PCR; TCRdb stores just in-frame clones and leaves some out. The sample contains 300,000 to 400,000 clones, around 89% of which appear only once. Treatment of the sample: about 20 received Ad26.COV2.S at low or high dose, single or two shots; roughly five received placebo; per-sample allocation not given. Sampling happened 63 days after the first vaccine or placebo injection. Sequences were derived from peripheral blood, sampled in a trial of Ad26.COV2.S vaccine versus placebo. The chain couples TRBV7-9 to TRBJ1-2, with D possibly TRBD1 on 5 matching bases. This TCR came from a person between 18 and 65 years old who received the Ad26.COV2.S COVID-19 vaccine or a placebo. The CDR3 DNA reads TGTGCCAGCAGCTTACAGGGCTTGGATGGCTACACCTTC. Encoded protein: CASSLQGLDGYTF.